The rows below give T cell receptor beta chains drawn from one sample of a study of T cells in Graves' hyperthyroidism and ophthalmopathy. MiXCR was run by TCRdb on the multiplex PCR reads, yielding one entry per CDR3 protein. The sample lists about 640,000 distinct CDR3 sequences, more than 14% occurring once. Specimen: blood. The receptor set was obtained from a woman aged 50 to 60 with Graves' ophthalmopathy. CDR3s include the opening cysteine and the closing phenylalanine or tryptophan. D genes are given only for firm matches. For some rows the clone size is stated as once, few or many, or as a class when expanded; others skip it.

d_gene	v_gene	abundance	j_gene	CDR3aa	CDR3nt
-	TRBV28	many	TRBJ1-2	CASSLWAQIYGYTF	TGTGCCAGCAGTTTATGGGCCCAGATCTATGGCTACACCTTC
-	TRBV7-3	-	TRBJ2-1	CASSPYSGYNEQFF	TGTGCCAGCAGCCCGTATAGCGGCTACAATGAGCAGTTCTTC
TRBD1	TRBV20-1	many	TRBJ2-4	CSAGPLGTEADLAKNIQYF	TGCAGTGCTGGCCCGCTCGGGACAGAAGCCGACTTAGCCAAAAACATTCAGTACTTC
TRBD1	TRBV15	-	TRBJ1-1	CATSRRQGSSGAFF	TGTGCCACCAGCAGGAGACAGGGGTCGTCAGGAGCTTTCTTT
-	TRBV18	many	TRBJ1-1	CASSTRQAVEAFF	TGTGCCAGCTCAACGAGACAGGCGGTGGAAGCTTTCTTT
TRBD2	TRBV27	many	TRBJ2-3	CASRRLADISTDTQYF	TGTGCCAGCCGTCGGCTAGCGGACATAAGCACAGATACGCAGTATTTT
-	TRBV18	few	TRBJ1-5	CASSLKTGFNQPQHF	TGTGCCAGCTCACTCAAAACAGGGTTCAATCAGCCCCAGCATTTT
-	TRBV12-3/TRBV12-4	-	TRBJ1-5	CASSFSDLGPKHF	TGTGCCAGCAGTTTCTCTGATTTAGGCCCCAAGCATTTT
TRBD2	TRBV24-1	few	TRBJ2-1	CATSETSGSSNEQFF	TGTGCCACCAGTGAGACTAGCGGGAGCTCCAATGAGCAGTTCTTC
-	TRBV4-1	few	TRBJ2-2	CASSQEEGANTGELFF	TGCGCCAGCAGCCAAGAAGAGGGGGCGAACACCGGGGAGCTGTTTTTT
TRBD2	TRBV20-1	many	TRBJ2-3	CSARSGGGRTDTQYF	TGCAGTGCTAGGTCGGGTGGCGGGAGGACAGATACGCAGTATTTT
-	TRBV6-2/TRBV6-3	many	TRBJ2-1	CASSHSPVPYNEQFF	TGTGCCAGCAGTCATTCGCCCGTACCTTACAATGAGCAGTTCTTC
TRBD1	TRBV27	many	TRBJ2-7	CASSLRTGQGPYEQYF	TGTGCCAGCAGTCTAAGAACCGGACAGGGGCCCTACGAGCAGTACTTC
TRBD1	TRBV14	-	TRBJ1-6	CASSPGDRTSSPLHF	TGTGCCAGCAGCCCGGGGGACAGGACAAGTTCACCCCTCCACTTT
TRBD2	TRBV11-3	many	TRBJ2-7	CASGLATYEQYF	TGTGCCAGCGGACTAGCCACCTACGAGCAGTACTTC
TRBD1	TRBV6-4	many	TRBJ2-2	CASSDTGETGELFF	TGTGCCAGCAGTGATACAGGGGAAACCGGGGAGCTGTTTTTT